These 8 T cell receptor beta chains came from one sample sequenced in a study of cytomegalovirus exposure and HLA in healthy donors. A multiplex PCR was run with 60 Vbeta primers and 13 Jbeta primers. Assay used: immunoSEQ multiplex PCR; TCRdb lists only in-frame clones, some missing. The sample contains 150,000 to 200,000 clones, about 77% of which appear only once. Sequencing used PBMCs. These receptors originate from a female donor in good health and CMV-seronegative.

V usage is TRBV2 and J usage is TRBJ1-2; TRBD1 aligns across 9 bases. Germline lookup yields CDR1 SNHLY and CDR2 FYNNEI. J was trimmed by 9 bases and V by 6 bases; bases with no gene match: 2. The CDR3 spans 11 residues. The CDR3 DNA reads TGTGCCAGCAGGACAGGGGGACGCTACACCTTC. Translation gives CASRTGGRYTF. The complete variable domain, with remaining parts taken from reference TRBV2 and TRBJ1-2, reads EPEVTQTPSHQVTQMGQEVILRCVPISNHLYFYWYRQILGQKVEFLVSFYNNEISEKSEIFDDQFSVERPDGSNFTLKIRSTKLEDSAMYFCASRTGGRYTFGSGTRLTVV.

This clone was seen only once. This sequence joins TRBV30 and TRBJ2-7, with 9 bases lining up with TRBD1. CDR1 and CDR2 (germline): GTSNPN, SVGIG (reference sequence). V was pared by 2 bases and J by 4 bases, with 6 bases of the junction left unmatched. The CDR3 totals 14 residues. The CDR3 sequence is CAWSSGQGLYEQYF. Written as DNA, the CDR3 is TGTGCCTGGAGTTCGGGACAGGGCCTTTACGAGCAGTACTTC. Supplemented by reference TRBV30 and TRBJ2-7, the full variable domain reads SQTIHQWPATLVQPVGSPLSLECTVEGTSNPNLYWYRQAAGRGLQLLFYSVGIGQISSEVPQNLSASRPQDRQFILSSKKLLLSDSGFYLCAWSSGQGLYEQYFGPGTRLTVT.

The chain has TRBV30 and TRBJ1-6, with TRBD1 matching over 8 bases. Germline-derived CDR1 and CDR2 are GTSNPN and SVGIG (reference sequence). Trimming removed 3 bases from V and 6 bases from J; junction bases left unmatched: 10. The CDR3 covers 16 residues. The CDR3 region has the DNA TGTGCCTGGAGGGGCCAGGGGGCGCCAATTAATTCACCCCTCCACTTT. This translates into CAWRGQGAPINSPLHF.

This clone was seen a handful of times. J is TRBJ2-7 and V is TRBV11-3; TRBD2 agrees at 11 bases. The CDR3 loop spans 19 amino acids. Germline trimming cut 1 base from V and 5 bases from J; bases unmatched to any gene: 16. Germline V lookup: CDR1 SGHNT, CDR2 YENEEA. Written as DNA, the CDR3 is TGTGCCAGCAGCTTAGGGGGACTTGGGGGGCTAGCGGGAGGCGACGAGCAGTACTTC. Its protein is CASSLGGLGGLAGGDEQYF.

The rearrangement uses TRBV5-1 and TRBJ2-3; 11 positions match TRBD2. CDR3 size: 15 residues. Germline-derived CDR1 and CDR2 are SGHRS and YFSETQ. Germline trimming cut 2 bases from V and 5 bases from J; bases unmatched to any gene: 4. This CDR3 is CASSLLAGDQDTQYF. For the CDR3, the DNA is TGCGCCAGCAGCTTACTAGCGGGGGACCAAGATACGCAGTATTTT.

V and J are TRBV9 and TRBJ2-3; possibly TRBD2 for D (5 bases). In germline, CDR1 is SGDLS, CDR2 YYNGEE. V lost 4 bases and J 2 bases, leaving 8 bases between the germline ends. This CDR3 has 13 amino acids. The CDR3 DNA follows: TGTGCCAGCAGCCGGACTTTCACAGATACGCAGTATTTT. Protein sequence: CASSRTFTDTQYF.

The chain links TRBV10-3 to TRBJ1-6, with TRBD1 as a possible D gene (5 bases). Germline V gene lookup returns CDR1 ENHRY and CDR2 SYGVKD. The CDR3 consists of 15 residues. V was clipped by 6 bases and J by 10 bases, with 19 bases between them. The CDR3, as DNA: TGTGCCATCAGAGACCCGCGGGACGGGAGATCACCCCTCCACTTT. Translating gives CAIRDPRDGRSPLHF.

This chain joins TRBV19 and TRBJ1-4, with D uncertain. From germline, CDR1 is LNHDA and CDR2 SQIVND (reference sequence). The CDR3 has 15 amino acids. V lost 6 bases and J 4 bases, leaving 15 bases between the germline ends. The CDR3 is CASSLGGRINEKLFF. As DNA, the CDR3 is TGTGCCAGTAGCCTCGGCGGAAGAATTAATGAAAAACTGTTTTTT.